This TCR beta chain derives from a study of shared clonotypes between healthy human individuals (dated by TCRdb to 2018 to 2020). With regard to the full study: The cohort included three men and two women between 18 and 49 years of age. For each donor, CD4 naive and CD4 memory were each given three plates, CD8 naive was given two plates, and CD8 memory was given one plate. Blood TCR repertoires of about 5 healthy adults were deeply sequenced to estimate repertoire size and the extent of clonotype sharing between individuals. Libraries were prepared and TCR repertoires were sequenced by different laboratories using diverse techniques, in order to increase sequencing depth and limit assay-specific biases. Per donor, leukapheresis produced somewhere between about 0.94 and 10 billion PBMCs.

For the CD8 naive samples, CD45RO-negative cells were positively selected for CCR7, yielding a CD45RA+CCR7+ population from which TemRA cells were excluded. The donors were healthy, HIV-negative adults who had no recently reported acute infections or vaccinations. Only Caucasian adults living in Nashville, Tennessee, USA were represented among the donors. Blood was collected by leukapheresis, and PBMCs were isolated by Ficoll-Histopaque density gradient centrifugation and then cryopreserved in liquid nitrogen vapor phase. Purity and quantity of every magnetically sorted T cell population were checked by analytical flow cytometry. Genomic DNA was isolated from each sorted fraction and quantified by UV absorbance on a Nanodrop 2000c. Using the deep immunoSEQ assay, TCR CDR3 regions were amplified from genomic DNA by multiplex PCR. For each cell subset, the extracted genomic DNA was distributed evenly across all wells of several immunoSEQ 96-well plates, and each plate served as one replicate. Each replicate PCR for sorted subsets received about 0.2 ug genomic DNA, equal to roughly 33,000 T cell genomes. Purified libraries were measured with a Qubit 3.0 fluorometer, size-checked on a Bioanalyzer 2100, and measured again with the KAPA Library Quantification kit. Every immunoSEQ 96-well plate was sequenced on a dedicated single-read 150-cycle Illumina NextSeq 550 flow cell. The published analysis was carried out like this. The immunoSEQ output contained only junctional sequences without quality scores, so filtering could not match that applied to full-length reads. To assign V/J genes and CDR3, sequences were annotated against IMGT germline references using PyIR, a Python wrapper for IgBLAST v1.9. Any read was removed if the V/J assignment was weak (E-value above 1e-6), the CDR3 was missing, or the read contained stop codons, out-of-frame junctions, or ambiguous translated residues. V3J clonotypes were defined by identical inferred V gene, J gene, and CDR3 amino acid sequence. To compute the percentage overlap between repertoires, the number of shared unique clonotypes was divided by the size of the smaller repertoire. Three approaches were used to assess repertoire richness: RTK rarefaction, the Chao1 estimator, and Recon v2.1 estimates of unobserved clonotypes. OLGA was used to compute generation probabilities for all TCRbeta clonotypes that the gDNA method yielded from a few donors. This immuneACCESS table, as held by TCRdb, lists in-frame sequences with V and J called but not all clones. Of the missing ones, under half trace to an unresolved V gene in checked studies; the others have no known cause. The DNA was the basis for D and trimming; V, J and clone size are from that table. This sample comprises about 590,000 clones, about 95% of them detected only once. The top ten hold less than 0.13% of the sample.

Notes on this clone: The antigen it binds to is not known. Base-call qualities are not available, and no considerably larger clone is one nucleotide away.

Findings and caveats that apply to the study as a whole: Sampling was limited to blood, and TCR repertoires in tissue likely differ from TCR repertoires in blood. Around 5.4% of naive CD4, 3.5% of naive CD8, about 2.4% of memory CD4, and more than 0.35% of memory CD8 clonotypes were shared across a few donors. Incomplete sequencing was indicated by rarefaction of sorted-subset datasets, despite the large sequencing depth. Because the study included only a small number of donors, the genetic and exposure-history diversity represented was limited. Clonotypes shared by all four sorted-subset donors showed higher generation probabilities than non-shared clonotypes. Naive subsets generally had larger estimated clonotype richness than memory subsets did. Based on pairwise subsampling, the degree of clonotype sharing among donors was expected to be affected by sequencing depth.

The germline V gene sets CDR1 to LGHNT and CDR2 to FRNRAP. Here V drops 0 bases and J drops 2 bases, and the junction holds 8 bases not matched to any gene. The CDR3, from cysteine to phenylalanine, totals 18 residues. Solely the CDR3 DNA is kept, with 54 bases framed from the first base. The TCR comes from a woman aged 30 to 39 in good health. The V gene is TRBV12-5 and the J gene is TRBJ2-1, and TRBD2 matches 9 of the central bases. Material for sequencing was naive CD8+ T cells sorted from blood. Per the publication, the cell subset or site label means: CD45RA+CCR7+. Read as DNA, the sequence is TGTGCTAGTGGTTTGGTAAGGGGGCGGGAGGGCCCCTACAATGAGCAGTTCTTC. It translates as CASGLVRGREGPYNEQFF.